This T cell receptor beta chain is from a study of identical twins. V gave up 3 bases and J gave up 7 bases, with 12 bases separating them. This CDR3 has 13 amino acids. This clonotype came up many times. Its antigen is currently unknown. TCRdb used MiXCR to reprocess the 5' RACE reads, holding one entry per CDR3 protein. This sample has hundreds of thousands of distinct CDR3 sequences, with 7.1% found just once. Broader study findings: Part of the zero-insertion signal could reflect confounding by invariant MAIT and iNKT cells.

Another study also made use of these data, one on yellow fever vaccine responses in identical twins.

The specimen sequenced was PBMCs. The V gene is TRBV12-3 or TRBV12-4, the J gene TRBJ1-1; tentative D call: TRBD1 (5 bases). This TCR came from a woman in her late teens or twenties in good health. CDR3 in DNA: TGTGCCAGCAGTTTGAACAGGAAAGTTGAAGCTTTCTTT. Its translation: CASSLNRKVEAFF.